Following are 2 T cell receptor beta chains from one sample sequenced in a study of blood T cell repertoires in COVID-19. This table comes from immunoSEQ multiplex PCR, and its TCRdb copy is limited to in-frame clones, with some not included. The data contain more than 150,000 clones, around 92% of them seen just once; the ten biggest clones take up around 3%. The sample comprised peripheral blood. The receptors come from a man between 60 and 75 years old with acute or convalescent COVID-19.

Only one count was recorded for this clone. Here the CDR3 DNA reads TGTGCCATCAGTGACGGACAGGGCCATCAGCCCCAGCATTTT. This translates into CAISDGQGHQPQHF. The genes are TRBV10-3 and TRBJ1-5; 8 bases map to TRBD1. The germline gives CDR1 ENHRY, CDR2 SYGVKD. Trimming took 3 bases from V and 5 from J; bases not matched to a gene: 3. The CDR3 runs 14 residues.

The chain has TRBV19 and TRBJ2-1, with D possibly TRBD2 on 6 matching bases. The CDR3 contains 16 residues. Germline V gives CDR1 LNHDA, CDR2 SQIVND (reference sequence). Trimming pared 3 bases from V and 0 bases from J, leaving 12 bases between. The CDR3 coding sequence is TGTGCCAGTAGTATGTTTGGGGGGAGCTCCTACAATGAGCAGTTCTTC. Translating it yields CASSMFGGSSYNEQFF. The full variable domain, rest sourced from reference TRBV19 and TRBJ2-1, is DGGITQSPKYLFRKEGQNVTLSCEQNLNHDAMYWYRQDPGQGLRLIYYSQIVNDFQKGDIAEGYSVSREKKESFPLTVTSAQKNPTAFYLCASSMFGGSSYNEQFFGPGTRLTVL.